These 30 T cell receptor beta chains were sequenced from one sample in a study of shared clonotypes between healthy human individuals. Measured with immunoSEQ multiplex PCR; TCRdb has only the in-frame clones, and not every one. This sample yields about 870,000 clones, of which 80% to 95% are seen a single time; 24% belongs to the top ten. Positively selected for CCR7, the CD45RO-negative cells used as naive CD8 cells excluded terminally differentiated effector memory CD45RA+ cells. Sequences were obtained from naive CD8+ T cells sorted from blood. Receptor source: a man aged 25 to 40 in good health.

The CDR3 loop is CASDIGQVGDTQYF. CDR3 sequence (DNA): TGTGCCAGCGATATTGGCCAGGTCGGAGATACGCAGTATTTT. The rearrangement links TRBV14 to TRBJ2-3; D unresolved. This CDR3 comprises 14 residues. Germline V gene sequence: CDR1 SGHDN, CDR2 FVKESK. The V end lost 8 bases, the J end lost 5 bases, and 17 bases lay between the germline ends.

The V call is TRBV29-1, the J call TRBJ2-1; D gene ambiguous. The CDR3 sequence is 12 residues long. V lost 7 bases, J lost 14 bases, and 21 bases lay in between. Looked up from germline, CDR1 is SQVTM and CDR2 is ANQGSEA. The CDR3 bases are TGCAGCGCCTCCTTAAGCTCCCCGACGGAGTTCTTC. Its translation is CSASLSSPTEFF.

This chain joins TRBV7-2 and TRBJ2-3, with 13 nucleotides matching TRBD2. The germline CDR1 and CDR2 sequences are SGHTA and FQGNSA. Unmatched junction bases numbered 3, after V lost 5 bases and J lost 4 bases. CDR3 length equals 15 residues. CDR3 sequence reads: CASSLGLAGADTQYF. The CDR3 nucleotides read TGTGCCAGCAGCCTCGGACTAGCGGGAGCAGATACGCAGTATTTT.

The chain links TRBV2 to TRBJ2-1; maybe TRBD1 (6 bases). Trimming took off 6 bases at V and 7 bases at J, with 25 bases between the two ends. Germline CDR1 reads SNHLY; CDR2 reads FYNNEI. CDR3 length: 17 residues. CDR3 protein: CASRVGPFPIQGNEQFF. CDR3 in DNA: TGTGCCAGCAGAGTTGGGCCTTTCCCGATCCAGGGGAATGAGCAGTTCTTC.

This clone was detected only a few times. This chain links TRBV11-2 with TRBJ1-2; TRBD1 matches 8 bases. This CDR3 spans 15 amino acids. Germline CDR1 reads SGHAT; CDR2 reads FQNNGV. Losses at the gene ends were 0 bases for V and 4 bases for J; bases not matched to a gene: 4. CDR3 in DNA: TGTGCCAGCAGCTTAGACGCAGGGGGCTTCTATGGCTACACCTTC. This gives the protein CASSLDAGGFYGYTF.

The sample holds one count of this clone. The chain is built from TRBV6-5 and TRBJ2-7, with a possible D match to TRBD1 (6 bases). V lost 4 bases and J 2 bases, leaving 18 bases between the germline ends. The CDR3 has 16 amino acids. Germline V lookup: CDR1 MNHEY, CDR2 SVGAGI. The CDR3 loop is CASSSPHGQLTYEQYF. CDR3 nucleotides: TGTGCCAGCAGTTCCCCTCATGGACAGCTCACCTACGAGCAGTACTTC.

The chain employs TRBV7-8 and TRBJ2-7; D might be TRBD2 (5 bases). Germline CDR1 is SGHVS and CDR2 is FQNEAQ. The germline V and J ends were trimmed by 4 bases and 6 bases, with 13 bases remaining between them. This CDR3 is built from 13 residues. The CDR3 DNA reads TGTGCCAGCAGCTCAGCGGTTAGGAGCGAGCAGTACTTC. It yields the protein CASSSAVRSEQYF. Full variable domain (missing parts from reference TRBV7-8 and TRBJ2-7): GAGVSQSPRYKVAKRGQDVALRCDPISGHVSLFWYQQALGQGPEFLTYFQNEAQLDKSGLPSDRFFAERPEGSVSTLKIQRTQQEDSAVYLCASSSAVRSEQYFGPGTRLTVT.

This clone came up once. This chain joins TRBV5-1 and TRBJ1-1; no clear D gene. CDR1 is SGHRS, CDR2 YFSETQ, per germline. This CDR3 comprises 16 residues. V was clipped by 0 bases and J by 3 bases, with 15 bases between them. CDR3 sequence: CASSLAAVSTDTEAFF. DNA for the CDR3: TGCGCCAGCAGCTTGGCGGCGGTCAGTACGGACACTGAAGCTTTCTTT.

This chain connects TRBV19 to TRBJ1-4; 8 nucleotides align to TRBD1. This CDR3 is 14 amino acids long. J gave up 10 bases and V 7 bases, and 11 bases lay outside the gene matches. Germline loops: CDR1 LNHDA, CDR2 SQIVND (reference sequence). CDR3 sequence: CASIGQGLDGKLFF. The CDR3 region has the DNA TGTGCCAGTATTGGACAGGGCCTCGATGGAAAACTGTTTTTT.

The genes are TRBV9 and TRBJ2-1; perhaps D is TRBD1 or TRBD2 (6 bases each). This CDR3 is 17 amino acids long. Germline-derived CDR1 and CDR2 are SGDLS and YYNGEE. V lost 4 bases, J lost 5 bases, and 22 bases lay in between. The CDR3 here is CASSSGGGTAKNNEQFF. CDR3 nucleotide sequence: TGTGCCAGCAGCTCAGGAGGGGGGACTGCCAAGAACAATGAGCAGTTCTTC.

The chain recombines TRBV27 with TRBJ2-5; D gene uncertain. Germline CDR1 and CDR2: MNHEY and SMNVEV (reference sequence). The CDR3 is 13 residues long. Trimming pared 1 base from V and 2 bases from J, leaving 5 bases between. The CDR3 sequence: CASSLWSQETQYF. CDR3 nucleotide sequence: TGTGCCAGCAGTTTATGGTCGCAAGAGACCCAGTACTTC.

The V call is TRBV4-1, the J call TRBJ2-7, with 7 bases aligning to TRBD1. CDR3 length: 16 residues. The germline CDR1 and CDR2 sequences are MGHRA and YSYEKL. V dropped 1 base and J dropped 3; count of bases not matched to a gene: 9. DNA for the CDR3: TGCGCCAGCAGCCAAGGCGCCGGGACAGCAGTCTACGAGCAGTACTTC. It yields the protein CASSQGAGTAVYEQYF.

This chain links TRBV27 with TRBJ2-5, with TRBD1 matching 7 bases. This CDR3 comprises 15 residues. Per germline, CDR1 MNHEY and CDR2 SMNVEV (reference sequence). Losses at the gene ends were 5 bases for V and 3 bases for J; bases not matched to a gene: 9. The DNA for the CDR3 is TGTGCCAGCAGTCCGTGGACAGGCGGTGAAGAGACCCAGTACTTC. Translated, it gives CASSPWTGGEETQYF.

The rearrangement joins TRBV4-1 to TRBJ2-3; no firm D call. V lost 2 bases and J lost 1, with 19 bases in between. The CDR3 consists of 18 residues. The germline V gene encodes CDR1 MGHRA and CDR2 YSYEKL. The CDR3 loop reads CASSQIFPVGLGTDTQYF. The CDR3 coding sequence is TGCGCCAGCAGCCAAATTTTTCCGGTTGGCCTCGGCACAGATACGCAGTATTTT.

Here the CDR3 reads CASSQTGEQYF. The CDR3 nucleotides read TGCGCCAGCAGCCAAACGGGCGAGCAGTACTTC. V usage is TRBV4-1 and J usage is TRBJ2-7, with D unclear. Germline CDR1 is MGHRA and CDR2 is YSYEKL. This CDR3 is built from 11 residues. Trimming cost V 2 bases and J 6 bases, with 5 bases left between them.

The genes are TRBV28 and TRBJ1-5; possibly TRBD1 for D (6 bases). In germline, CDR1 is MDHEN, CDR2 SYDVKM. Trimming pared 6 bases from V and 3 bases from J, leaving 15 bases between. CDR3 length: 15 residues. CDR3 bases: TGTGCCAGCAGCACAGGGAGGGGCCTCAATCAGCCCCAGCATTTT. Its protein product is CASSTGRGLNQPQHF.

The gene calls are TRBV5-1 and TRBJ1-1; D is possibly TRBD1 (6 bases). Germline V lookup: CDR1 SGHRS, CDR2 YFSETQ. The CDR3 consists of 14 residues. The V gene lost 4 bases and the J gene lost 2 bases, with 12 bases spanning the gap. CDR3 in amino acids: CASSRTDSNTEAFF. For the CDR3, the DNA is TGCGCCAGCAGCCGGACGGACAGTAACACTGAAGCTTTCTTT.

This rearrangement joins TRBV9 to TRBJ2-3; D possibly uses TRBD1 or TRBD2 (5 bases each). The CDR3 runs to 15 residues. V was cut by 3 bases and J by 2 bases, with 13 bases left in between. Germline V gene sequence: CDR1 SGDLS, CDR2 YYNGEE. The CDR3 coding sequence is TGTGCCAGCAGCGCCCGGGACCCCCCCACAGATACGCAGTATTTT. Translating it yields CASSARDPPTDTQYF. Full variable domain (missing parts from reference TRBV9 and TRBJ2-3): DSGVTQTPKHLITATGQRVTLRCSPRSGDLSVYWYQQSLDQGLQFLIQYYNGEERAKGNILERFSAQQFPDLHSELNLSSLELGDSALYFCASSARDPPTDTQYFGPGTRLTVL.

V gene TRBV4-1 combines with J gene TRBJ2-7, with D perhaps matching TRBD1 (6 bases). The CDR3 is made up of 15 amino acids. Deletions cut 1 base from V and 2 bases from J, with 12 bases between. From germline, CDR1 is MGHRA and CDR2 YSYEKL. The CDR3 coding sequence is TGCGCCAGCAGCCAAGTGCAGGGGAGAGCCTACGAGCAGTACTTC. Its translation: CASSQVQGRAYEQYF.

The CDR3 DNA reads as TGTGCCAGCAGTTTAGCCAGGGGTGGATACGAGCAGTACTTC. It codes for CASSLARGGYEQYF. The chain has TRBV27 and TRBJ2-7; possibly TRBD1 for D (6 bases). This CDR3 is 14 amino acids long. Germline CDR1 reads MNHEY; CDR2 reads SMNVEV (reference sequence). V lost 2 bases to trimming and J lost 4 bases, with 12 bases between them.

The chain carries TRBV7-2 and TRBJ1-5; D remains unclear. The CDR3 spans 17 residues. Germline assignment: CDR1 SGHTA and CDR2 FQGNSA. V was trimmed by 5 bases and J by 0 bases, leaving 17 bases between them. CDR3 DNA: TGTGCCAGCAGCCCAGCCGGCAGGCTGAATAGCAATCAGCCCCAGCATTTT. This sequence encodes CASSPAGRLNSNQPQHF.

This clone appeared once. This CDR3 reads CASSVGLARGETQYF. CDR3 DNA sequence: TGCGCCAGCAGCGTGGGACTAGCTCGCGGTGAGACCCAGTACTTC. This chain uses TRBV5-1 with TRBJ2-5, with 9 bases that match TRBD2. This CDR3 comprises 15 residues. The germline V gene encodes CDR1 SGHRS and CDR2 YFSETQ. V gave up 4 bases and J gave up 5 bases; unmatched junction bases: 9.

This clone occurred once. This rearrangement joins TRBV5-4 to TRBJ2-1; 15 bases match TRBD2. V lost 4 bases, J lost 4 bases, and 9 bases stayed unmatched. Germline V CDR1 and CDR2: SGHNT, YYREEE (reference sequence). The CDR3 totals 18 residues. CDR3 loop: CASSPGLAGGGGYNEQFF. In DNA form, the CDR3 reads TGTGCCAGCAGCCCGGGACTAGCGGGAGGTGGGGGATACAATGAGCAGTTCTTC.

This rearrangement joins TRBV4-2 to TRBJ2-1; a weak D match, TRBD1 (6 bases). CDR1 and CDR2 from the germline V gene are LGHNA and YNFKEQ. Trimming stripped 0 bases from V and 0 bases from J, with 18 bases between. The length of the CDR3 is 19 residues. CDR3 nucleotide sequence: TGTGCCAGCAGCCAAGACTGGGACACCTATCAGGGCTCCTACAATGAGCAGTTCTTC. Its protein product is CASSQDWDTYQGSYNEQFF.

The chain is built from TRBV2 and TRBJ1-4; the D gene is possibly TRBD1 (6 bases). CDR1 SNHLY and CDR2 FYNNEI come from the germline V gene. The CDR3 totals 12 residues. Trimming removed 8 bases at V and 7 bases at J, with 11 bases between. This CDR3 is CASEGESEKLFF. CDR3 bases: TGTGCCAGCGAGGGGGAGTCTGAAAAACTGTTTTTT.

V and J are TRBV7-7 and TRBJ2-7; a possible D gene is TRBD2 (7 bases). The CDR3 is 15 amino acids. V lost 1 base and J 4 bases, leaving 14 bases between the germline ends. The germline CDR1 and CDR2 sequences are SSHAT and FNYEAQ (reference sequence). The DNA of the CDR3 is TGTGCCAGCAGCTTAGAAAGGGGGGGCTTGTACGAGCAGTACTTC. It yields the protein CASSLERGGLYEQYF. Variable domain in full (rest from reference TRBV7-7 and TRBJ2-7): GAGVSQSPRYKVTKRGQDVTLRCDPISSHATLYWYQQALGQGPEFLTYFNYEAQPDKSGLPSDRFSAERPEGSISTLTIQRTEQRDSAMYRCASSLERGGLYEQYFGPGTRLTVT.

The genes are TRBV18 and TRBJ2-1, with D possibly TRBD1 on 5 matching bases. The CDR3 contains 12 residues. The V gene lost 3 bases and the J gene lost 9 bases, with 9 bases spanning the gap. Per germline, CDR1 KGHSH and CDR2 LQKENI. The CDR3 DNA follows: TGTGCCAGCTCACCGGGGCGTAGTGAGCAGTTCTTC. This translates into CASSPGRSEQFF.

The chain joins TRBV30 to TRBJ2-7; 11 positions match TRBD2. The junction had 7 bases not matched to a gene; V was cut back by 4 bases and J by 5 bases. The CDR3 totals 14 residues. Germline CDR1 is GTSNPN and CDR2 is SVGIG (reference sequence). Written as DNA, the CDR3 is TGTGCCTGGACCCTGACTAGCGGGATACACGAGCAGTACTTC. Its protein product is CAWTLTSGIHEQYF.

The J gene is TRBJ2-3, the V gene TRBV2; TRBD2 aligns across 11 bases. This CDR3 comprises 15 residues. V was pared by 6 bases and J by 4 bases, with 6 bases of the junction left unmatched. Germline V CDR1 and CDR2: SNHLY, FYNNEI. CDR3 sequence reads: CASSELAGDPDTQYF. The CDR3 region has the DNA TGTGCCAGCAGCGAACTAGCGGGAGACCCAGATACGCAGTATTTT.

This chain links TRBV27 with TRBJ2-7, with D maybe TRBD2 (6 bases). This CDR3 comprises 14 residues. Per the germline V gene, CDR1 is MNHEY and CDR2 is SMNVEV (reference sequence). Trimming stripped 2 bases from V and 3 bases from J, with 11 bases between. The CDR3 nucleotides read TGTGCCAGCAGTTTAGGAGGGCGTCACTACGAGCAGTACTTC. As protein: CASSLGGRHYEQYF.